This TCR beta chain was observed in a study of OX40 agonist ivuxolimab in advanced cancers. About the study as a whole: Ivuxolimab was an agonistic, fully human IgG2 monoclonal antibody directed against OX40 (CD134), a costimulatory receptor. Patients were allowed to have had prior anti-PD-1, anti-PD-L1 or anti-CTLA-4 therapy, and 40% of the dose-escalation patients had previously received checkpoint inhibitors. Partial responses occurred in three dose-escalation patients, of whom one had hepatocellular carcinoma and two had cutaneous melanoma. Among the roughly 50 dose-escalation patients, approximately 20 had hepatocellular carcinoma, approximately 15 melanoma, 9 renal cell carcinoma and 9 head and neck cancer. The paper describes the monotherapy dose-escalation part (N of about 52 patients) of the phase I trial of ivuxolimab. The dose-escalation cohort was roughly 80% male with a mean age of roughly 60 years, ranging from roughly 20 to 85. Intravenous ivuxolimab was administered to patients every 2 weeks at six dose levels: 0.01, 0.1, 0.3, 1.5, 3 and 10 mg/kg. Peripheral TCRbeta sequencing was intended to test whether TCR sequence diversity was altered and clonal T-cell expansion was caused by ivuxolimab. Overall results and qualifications from the work: After ivuxolimab, CD8+ T cells had more expanded clones than CD4+ T cells on average. At doses of 0.1 to 3.0 mg/kg, clonal expansion of both CD4+ and CD8+ T cells in blood was seen between baseline and week 6. Low levels of normalized T-cell clonal expansion were also seen in some nonresponding patients. In the 0.1-3.0 mg/kg groups, partial responders were among the patients with the lowest normalized peripheral clonal expansion, particularly in CD8+ T cells. Which antigens the clonally expanded peripheral T cells were specific for was not determined.

Patients with a history of autoimmune disease or receiving systemic immunosuppression were excluded from the trial. Peripheral blood for TCR sequencing was collected from all dose cohorts at baseline, on cycle 4 day 1, and on cycle 7 day 1. Samples were obtained from an open-label, multicenter, first-in-human phase I dose-escalation trial of ivuxolimab. Adults with locally advanced or metastatic melanoma, renal cell carcinoma, hepatocellular carcinoma or head and neck squamous cell carcinoma were enrolled in the trial. CD4+ and CD8+ T cells were sorted separately from peripheral blood before TCR sequencing. This clone was found once. Its antigen specificity is not known. The junction departs from germline at one end; a sequencing error may be responsible. Genomic DNA was extracted from sorted cells for sequencing of the TCRbeta CDR3 region. The immunoSEQ Assay was used for sequencing of TCRbeta CDR3 regions. TCRdb's version of the immuneACCESS table is confined to in-frame rearrangements and falls short of the full clone set. An unresolved V gene accounts for under half of the shortfall where checked; the remainder is of unknown origin. This sample comprises tens of thousands of clones, 89% of them detected only once. Of the sample, 0.3% to 0.4% is held by the ten largest clones.

The receptor was isolated from an adult with an advanced solid tumor such as melanoma, head and neck, liver or kidney cancer. Specimen: CD4+ or CD8+ T cells sorted from blood, collected in a trial of the OX40 agonist ivuxolimab.

The nucleotide sequence reads as follows: TGTGTCTGGAGACAGGGGGCGAGCACCGGGGAGCTGTTTTTT. It is translated as CVWRQGASTGELFF. This chain is built from TRBV30 and TRBJ2-2, and 10 junction bases match TRBD1. The germline V gene (reference sequence) yields GTSNPN for CDR1 and SVGIG for CDR2. From the cysteine through the phenylalanine, the CDR3 covers 14 amino acids. Only the CDR3 DNA stays, 42 bases, in frame from base 1.